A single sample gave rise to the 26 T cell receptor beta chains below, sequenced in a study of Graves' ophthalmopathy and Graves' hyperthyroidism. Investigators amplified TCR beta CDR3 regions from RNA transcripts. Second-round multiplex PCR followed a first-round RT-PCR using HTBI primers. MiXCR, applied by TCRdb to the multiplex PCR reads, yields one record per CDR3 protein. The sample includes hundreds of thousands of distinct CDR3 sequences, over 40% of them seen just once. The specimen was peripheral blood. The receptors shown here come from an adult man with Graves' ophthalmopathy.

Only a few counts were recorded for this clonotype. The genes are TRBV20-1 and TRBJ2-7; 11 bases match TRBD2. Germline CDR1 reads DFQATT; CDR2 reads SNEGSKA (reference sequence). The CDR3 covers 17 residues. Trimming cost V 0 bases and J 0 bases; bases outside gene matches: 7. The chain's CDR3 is CSARDAELAGVSYEQYF. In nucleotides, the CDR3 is TGCAGTGCTAGAGATGCCGAACTAGCGGGGGTCTCCTACGAGCAGTACTTC.

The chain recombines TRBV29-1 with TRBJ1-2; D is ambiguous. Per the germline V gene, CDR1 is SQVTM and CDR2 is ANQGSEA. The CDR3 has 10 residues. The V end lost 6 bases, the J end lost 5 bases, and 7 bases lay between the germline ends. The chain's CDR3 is CSVGVYGYTF. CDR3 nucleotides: TGCAGCGTAGGAGTGTATGGCTACACCTTC. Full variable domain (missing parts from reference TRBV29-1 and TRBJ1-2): SAVISQKPSRDICQRGTSLTIQCQVDSQVTMMFWYRQQPGQSLTLIATANQGSEATYESGFVIDKFPISRPNLTFSTLTVSNMSPEDSSIYLCSVGVYGYTFGSGTRLTVV.

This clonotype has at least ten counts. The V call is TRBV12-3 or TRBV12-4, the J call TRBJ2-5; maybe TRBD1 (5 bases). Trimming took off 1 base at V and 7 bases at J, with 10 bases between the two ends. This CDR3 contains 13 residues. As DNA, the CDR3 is TGTGCCAGCAGTTTAGGGGGCACGGTGACCCAGTACTTC. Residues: CASSLGGTVTQYF.

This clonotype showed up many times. As DNA, the CDR3 is TGTGCCACCAGCAGAGATCGAGGGATCTCTGGAAACACCATATATTTT. Its translation: CATSRDRGISGNTIYF. V gene TRBV15 combines with J gene TRBJ1-3; D unresolved. V was pared by 0 bases and J by 0 bases, with 9 bases between. Germline CDR1 and CDR2: LNHNV and YYDKDF (reference sequence). CDR3 length: 16 amino acids. The entire variable domain, with the rest obtained from reference TRBV15 and TRBJ1-3, is as follows: DAMVIQNPRYQVTQFGKPVTLSCSQTLNHNVMYWYQQKSSQAPKLLFHYYDKDFNNEADTPDNFQSRRPNTSFCFLDIRSPGLGDTAMYLCATSRDRGISGNTIYFGEGSWLTVV.

In DNA, the CDR3 is TGTGCCACCAGTGTCCCAGATCAGCCCCAGCATTTT. Residues: CATSVPDQPQHF. The chain uses TRBV24-1 and TRBJ1-5; no firm D call. Germline V gene data show CDR1 as KGHDR and CDR2 as SFDVKD. V lost 5 bases, J lost 5 bases, and 6 bases lay in between. CDR3 length equals 12 residues.

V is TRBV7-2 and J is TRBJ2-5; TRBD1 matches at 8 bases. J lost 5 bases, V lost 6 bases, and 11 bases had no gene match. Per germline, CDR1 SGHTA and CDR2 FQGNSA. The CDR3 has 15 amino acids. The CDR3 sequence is CASSQRTGSWETQYF. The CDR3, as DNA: TGTGCCAGCAGTCAGAGGACAGGGAGTTGGGAGACCCAGTACTTC. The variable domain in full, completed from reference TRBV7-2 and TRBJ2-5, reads GAGVSQSPSNKVTEKGKDVELRCDPISGHTALYWYRQSLGQGLEFLIYFQGNSAPDKSGLPSDRFSAERTGGSVSTLTIQRTQQEDSAVYLCASSQRTGSWETQYFGPGTRLLVL.

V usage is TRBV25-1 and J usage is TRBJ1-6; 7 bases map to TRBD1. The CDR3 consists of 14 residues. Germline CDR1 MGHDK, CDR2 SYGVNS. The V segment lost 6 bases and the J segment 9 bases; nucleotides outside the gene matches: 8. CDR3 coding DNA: TGTGCCAGCAGCGAGGGACAGTCCGTTTCACCCCTCCACTTT. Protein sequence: CASSEGQSVSPLHF.

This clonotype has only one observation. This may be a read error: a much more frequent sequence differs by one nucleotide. The CDR3: CASRYGYINQPQHF. The CDR3 DNA sequence: TGTGCCAGCAGATACGGTTATATCAATCAGCCCCAGCATTTT. The V call is TRBV6-2 or TRBV6-3, the J call TRBJ1-5; D is uncertain. Trimming took off 6 bases at V and 3 bases at J, with 12 bases between the two ends. The CDR3 sequence is 14 residues long. Per germline, CDR1 MNHEY and CDR2 SVGEGT.

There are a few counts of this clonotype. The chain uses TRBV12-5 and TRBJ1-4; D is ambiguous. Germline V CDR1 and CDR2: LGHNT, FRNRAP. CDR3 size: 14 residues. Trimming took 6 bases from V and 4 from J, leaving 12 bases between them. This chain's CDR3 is CASGRDGDNEKLFF. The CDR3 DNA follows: TGTGCTAGTGGGCGAGACGGGGATAATGAAAAACTGTTTTTT.

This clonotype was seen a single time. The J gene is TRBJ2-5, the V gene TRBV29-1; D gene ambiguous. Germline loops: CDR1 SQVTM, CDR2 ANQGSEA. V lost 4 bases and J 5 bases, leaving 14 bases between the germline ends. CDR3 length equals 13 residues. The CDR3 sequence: CSVVPPPSETQYF. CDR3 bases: TGCAGCGTTGTCCCTCCTCCGAGTGAGACCCAGTACTTC.

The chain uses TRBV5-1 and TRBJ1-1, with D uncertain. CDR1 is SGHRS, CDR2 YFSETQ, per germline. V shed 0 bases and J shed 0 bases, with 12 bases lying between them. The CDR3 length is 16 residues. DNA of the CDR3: TGCGCCAGCAGCTTGGCTTCGGTGCATCTGAACACTGAAGCTTTCTTT. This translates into CASSLASVHLNTEAFF.

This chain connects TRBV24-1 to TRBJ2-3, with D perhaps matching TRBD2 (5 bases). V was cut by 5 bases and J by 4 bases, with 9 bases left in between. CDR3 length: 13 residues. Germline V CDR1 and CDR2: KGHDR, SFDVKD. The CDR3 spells CATSGGGPDTQYF. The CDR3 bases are TGTGCCACCAGTGGCGGCGGGCCAGATACGCAGTATTTT.

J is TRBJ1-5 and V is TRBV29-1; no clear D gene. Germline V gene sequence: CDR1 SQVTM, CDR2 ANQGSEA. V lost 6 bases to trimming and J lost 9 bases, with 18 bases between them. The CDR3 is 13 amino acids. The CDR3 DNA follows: TGCAGCGTCGCATACGACCCGGCGGGGCCCCAGCATTTT. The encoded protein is CSVAYDPAGPQHF.

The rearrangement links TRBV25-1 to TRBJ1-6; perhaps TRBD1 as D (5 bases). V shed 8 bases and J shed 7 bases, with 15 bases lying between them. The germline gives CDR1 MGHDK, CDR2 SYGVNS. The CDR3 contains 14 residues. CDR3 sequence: CASRGREENSPLHF. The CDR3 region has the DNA TGTGCCAGCCGGGGCAGGGAAGAGAATTCACCCCTCCACTTT. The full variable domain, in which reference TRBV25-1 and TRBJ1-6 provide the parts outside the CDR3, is EADIYQTPRYLVIGTGKKITLECSQTMGHDKMYWYQQDPGMELHLIHYSYGVNSTEKGDLSSESTVSRIRTEHFPLTLESARPSHTSQYLCASRGREENSPLHFGNGTRLTVT.

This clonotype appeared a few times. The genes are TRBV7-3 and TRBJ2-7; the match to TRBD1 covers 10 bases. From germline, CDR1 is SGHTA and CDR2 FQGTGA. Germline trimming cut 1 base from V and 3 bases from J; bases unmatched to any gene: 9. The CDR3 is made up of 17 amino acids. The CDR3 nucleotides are TGTGCCAGCAGCTTAATGGGGGGGACAGGGGCCATCTACGAGCAGTACTTC. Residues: CASSLMGGTGAIYEQYF.

CDR3 loop: CASSPGQAAYTEAFF. In DNA form, the CDR3 reads TGTGCCAGCTCACCCGGACAGGCGGCATACACTGAAGCTTTCTTT. This rearrangement joins TRBV7-6 to TRBJ1-1, with TRBD1 matching 7 bases. This CDR3 contains 15 residues. From germline, CDR1 is SGHVS and CDR2 FNYEAQ. The V and J ends lost 8 bases and 3 bases, in that order; junction bases with no gene match: 12. Drawing the rest from reference TRBV7-6 and TRBJ1-1, the complete variable domain is GAGVSQSPRYKVTKRGQDVALRCDPISGHVSLYWYRQALGQGPEFLTYFNYEAQQDKSGLPNDRFSAERPEGSISTLTIQRTEQRDSAMYRCASSPGQAAYTEAFFGQGTRLTVV.

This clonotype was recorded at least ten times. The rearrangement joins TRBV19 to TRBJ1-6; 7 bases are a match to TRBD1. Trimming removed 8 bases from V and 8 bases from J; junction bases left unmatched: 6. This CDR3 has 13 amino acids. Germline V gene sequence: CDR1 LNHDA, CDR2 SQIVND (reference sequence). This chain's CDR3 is CASRKDRYSPLHF. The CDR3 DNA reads TGTGCCAGTCGGAAGGACAGGTATTCACCCCTCCACTTT. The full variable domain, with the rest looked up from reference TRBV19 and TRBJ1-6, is DGGITQSPKYLFRKEGQNVTLSCEQNLNHDAMYWYRQDPGQGLRLIYYSQIVNDFQKGDIAEGYSVSREKKESFPLTVTSAQKNPTAFYLCASRKDRYSPLHFGNGTRLTVT.

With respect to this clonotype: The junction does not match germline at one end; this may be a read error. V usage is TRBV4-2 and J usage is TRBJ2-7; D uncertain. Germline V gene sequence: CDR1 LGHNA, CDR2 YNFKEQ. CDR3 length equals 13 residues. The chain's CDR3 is CASSQVRQPVFNF. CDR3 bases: TGTGCCAGCAGCCAAGTGAGACAACCTGTCTTTAACTTC.

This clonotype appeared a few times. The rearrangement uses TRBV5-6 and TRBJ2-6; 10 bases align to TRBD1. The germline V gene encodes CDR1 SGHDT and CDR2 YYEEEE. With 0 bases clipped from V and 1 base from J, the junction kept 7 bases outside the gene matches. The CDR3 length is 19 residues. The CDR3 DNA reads TGTGCCAGCAGCTTGGTTTGGACAGGGGGTATATCTGGGGCCAACGTCCTGACTTTC. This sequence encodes CASSLVWTGGISGANVLTF.

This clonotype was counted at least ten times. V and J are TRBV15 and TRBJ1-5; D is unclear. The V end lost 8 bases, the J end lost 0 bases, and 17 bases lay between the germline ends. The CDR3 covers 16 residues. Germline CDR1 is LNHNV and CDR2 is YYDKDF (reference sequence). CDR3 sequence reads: CATRRAKFDSNQPQHF. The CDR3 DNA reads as TGTGCCACCCGACGAGCCAAATTCGATAGCAATCAGCCCCAGCATTTT.

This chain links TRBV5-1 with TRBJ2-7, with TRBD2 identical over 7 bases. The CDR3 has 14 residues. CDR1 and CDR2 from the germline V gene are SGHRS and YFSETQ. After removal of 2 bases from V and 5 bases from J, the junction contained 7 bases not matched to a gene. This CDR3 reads CASSFGAGGDEQYF. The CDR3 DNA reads TGCGCCAGCAGCTTTGGGGCTGGGGGGGACGAGCAGTACTTC.

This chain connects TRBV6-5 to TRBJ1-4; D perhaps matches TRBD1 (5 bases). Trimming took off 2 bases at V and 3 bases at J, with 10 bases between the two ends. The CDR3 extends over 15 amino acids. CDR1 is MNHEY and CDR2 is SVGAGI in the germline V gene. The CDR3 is CASSYLDTSNEKLFF. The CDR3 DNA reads TGTGCCAGCAGTTACCTGGACACGTCTAATGAAAAACTGTTTTTT.

CDR3 sequence reads: CASSLMGEQGRVVSYF. The CDR3 nucleotides read TGTGCCAGCAGCTTAATGGGAGAACAGGGTAGGGTTGTCTCGTACTTC. This rearrangement joins TRBV7-9 to TRBJ2-5; D perhaps matches TRBD1 (6 bases). The CDR3 runs to 16 residues. CDR1 is SEHNR, CDR2 FQNEAQ, per germline (reference sequence). The V end was cut by 2 bases, the J end by 13 bases, with 26 bases between.

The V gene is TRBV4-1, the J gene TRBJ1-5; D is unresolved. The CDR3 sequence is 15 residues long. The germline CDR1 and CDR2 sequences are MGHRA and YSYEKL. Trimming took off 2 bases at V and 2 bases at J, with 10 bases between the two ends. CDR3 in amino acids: CASSQLDTGNQPQHF. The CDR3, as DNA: TGCGCCAGCAGCCAACTAGACACCGGCAATCAGCCCCAGCATTTT.

CDR3 coding DNA: TGTGCCATCAGTGCTTTGGGGCTGGAGACAGATACGCAGTATTTT. Its translation: CAISALGLETDTQYF. The V and J genes are TRBV10-3 and TRBJ2-3, with a weak D call TRBD1 (5 bases). The germline CDR1 and CDR2 sequences are ENHRY and SYGVKD. The CDR3 runs 15 residues. Trimming removed 4 bases from V and 3 bases from J, with 14 bases in between.

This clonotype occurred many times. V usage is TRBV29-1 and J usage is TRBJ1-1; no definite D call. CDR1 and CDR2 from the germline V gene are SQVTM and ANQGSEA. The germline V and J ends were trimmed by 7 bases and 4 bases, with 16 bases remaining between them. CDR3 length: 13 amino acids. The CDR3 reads CSAESGKGTEAFF. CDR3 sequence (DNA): TGCAGCGCCGAGTCGGGAAAGGGCACTGAAGCTTTCTTT.